The 30 T cell receptor beta chains reported below all come from one sample, sequenced in a study of regulatory dendritic cells for organ transplantation. Clones were read by immunoSEQ multiplex PCR, and TCRdb kept only the in-frame ones, dropping some. In the table there are under 45,000 clones, 70% to 90% of which are singletons. The sequenced sample consisted of naive CD4+ T cells from blood. As to subset: CD45RA+ naive T cells. The receptor set was obtained from a human donor in good health.

This clone was counted a few times. The chain recombines TRBV19 with TRBJ1-2; D ambiguous. V was shortened by 0 bases and J by 7 bases, with 9 bases between the two germline ends. The length of the CDR3 is 13 residues. CDR1 is LNHDA and CDR2 is SQIVND in the germline V gene (reference sequence). CDR3 residues: CASSIDQRAGYTF. CDR3 nucleotides: TGTGCCAGTAGTATAGATCAAAGGGCTGGCTACACCTTC.

The chain combines TRBV7-2 with TRBJ2-4, with D unresolved. The CDR3 spans 15 residues. V dropped 2 bases and J dropped 6 bases, with 14 bases sitting between them. Germline values: CDR1 SGHTA, CDR2 FQGNSA. In DNA, the CDR3 is TGTGCCAGCAGCTTATTCCATCCGGTCACAAACATTCAGTACTTC. Its translation: CASSLFHPVTNIQYF.

V is TRBV7-3 and J is TRBJ1-2; a weak D match, TRBD1 (5 bases). The CDR3 runs to 15 residues. Per the germline V gene, CDR1 is SGHTA and CDR2 is FQGTGA. V was clipped by 0 bases and J by 6 bases, with 14 bases between them. The CDR3 loop reads CASSLTGAWEDGYTF. In nucleotides, the CDR3 is TGTGCCAGCAGCTTAACCGGGGCCTGGGAGGATGGCTACACCTTC.

This clone appeared a few times. The rearrangement joins TRBV30 to TRBJ1-1; D gene unclear. The CDR3 spans 15 residues. Germline values: CDR1 GTSNPN, CDR2 SVGIG (reference sequence). V was shortened by 0 bases and J by 0 bases, with 11 bases between the two germline ends. CDR3 loop: CAWSVRRPLNTEAFF. DNA for the CDR3: TGTGCCTGGAGTGTACGGAGACCGCTGAACACTGAAGCTTTCTTT.

A few counts support this clone. This chain connects TRBV4-1 to TRBJ1-1; D ambiguous. The CDR3 length is 17 residues. Germline CDR1 reads MGHRA; CDR2 reads YSYEKL. Between the trimmed V and J ends, which lost 4 bases and 0 bases, there was a span of 18 bases. CDR3 in DNA: TGCGCCAGCAGCCGATCACTCCGGTTTGATATGAACACTGAAGCTTTCTTT. Translated: CASSRSLRFDMNTEAFF.

The chain couples TRBV5-1 to TRBJ2-7; D possibly corresponds to TRBD1 (5 bases). Trimming stripped 2 bases from V and 7 bases from J, with 13 bases between. CDR1 and CDR2 (germline): SGHRS, YFSETQ. The CDR3 extends over 13 amino acids. CDR3 DNA: TGCGCCAGCAGCTTACAAGACAGTTCTGAGCAGTACTTC. Amino acid sequence: CASSLQDSSEQYF.

The genes are TRBV7-3 and TRBJ2-5; 9 bases match TRBD2. The trim removed 2 bases at V and 6 bases at J, leaving 10 bases unmatched. The CDR3 consists of 16 residues. Germline CDR1 reads SGHTA; CDR2 reads FQGTGA. CDR3 sequence reads: CASSLGRGGASQTQYF. For the CDR3, the DNA is TGTGCCAGCAGCTTAGGTCGCGGGGGGGCTTCACAGACCCAGTACTTC.

This chain links TRBV9 with TRBJ2-3, with D possibly TRBD2 on 6 matching bases. With 3 bases removed from V and 2 bases from J, the gap between germline ends came to 16 bases. Germline V gene data show CDR1 as SGDLS and CDR2 as YYNGEE. The CDR3 runs 16 residues. CDR3 nucleotide sequence: TGTGCCAGCAGCGGGACTAAAGGACTCAACACAGATACGCAGTATTTT. Translation: CASSGTKGLNTDTQYF.

This clone has more than one count but fewer than ten. This chain joins TRBV5-5 and TRBJ1-1; no clear D. Between the trimmed V and J ends, which lost 0 bases and 0 bases, there was a span of 9 bases. The germline gives CDR1 SGHKS, CDR2 YYEKEE (reference sequence). The CDR3 consists of 15 residues. CDR3 residues: CASSLGPRMNTEAFF. In nucleotides, the CDR3 is TGTGCCAGCAGCTTGGGTCCCAGGATGAACACTGAAGCTTTCTTT. Full variable domain (remainder filled in from reference TRBV5-5 and TRBJ1-1): DAGVTQSPTHLIKTRGQQVTLRCSPISGHKSVSWYQQVLGQGPQFIFQYYEKEERGRGNFPDRFSARQFPNYSSELNVNALLLGDSALYLCASSLGPRMNTEAFFGQGTRLTVV.

This clone occurred once. An end of the junction differs from the germline gene, which may be a read error. The chain combines TRBV10-3 with TRBJ2-7; 9 bases align to TRBD1. The CDR3 is 13 amino acids. Germline CDR1 reads ENHRY; CDR2 reads SYGVKD. The CDR3 DNA reads TGTGCCAGCAGTCGGGACAGGGAAGGCGAGCAGTACTTC. It codes for CASSRDREGEQYF.

V gene TRBV7-2 combines with J gene TRBJ1-2; D call uncertain. Germline V gene data show CDR1 as SGHTA and CDR2 as FQGNSA. V was trimmed by 5 bases and J by 11 bases, leaving 18 bases between them. The CDR3 length is 13 residues. Here the CDR3 DNA reads TGTGCCAGCAGCAAAGGTCCCTCCCAAGGGTACACCTTC. As protein: CASSKGPSQGYTF.

CDR3 residues: CASTPGTSGTYEQYF. The CDR3 DNA is TGTGCCAGTACCCCAGGGACTAGCGGGACCTACGAGCAGTACTTC. The rearrangement joins TRBV19 to TRBJ2-7; 13 positions agree with TRBD2. With V trimmed by 7 bases and J by 2 bases, 5 bases remained unmatched. This CDR3 comprises 15 residues. CDR1 is LNHDA, CDR2 SQIVND, per germline (reference sequence).

The rearrangement links TRBV6-5 to TRBJ2-5; D may correspond to TRBD1 or TRBD2 (5 bases each). Germline assignment: CDR1 MNHEY and CDR2 SVGAGI. CDR3 size: 14 residues. Trimming removed 6 bases at V and 4 bases at J, with 15 bases between. As DNA, the CDR3 is TGTGCCAGCAGGCGACCGGGACGCGGAGAGACCCAGTACTTC. Protein product: CASRRPGRGETQYF.

A single count supports this clone. J is TRBJ1-1 and V is TRBV18; D gene ambiguous. Germline CDR1 is KGHSH and CDR2 is LQKENI. Trimming shortened V by 2 bases and J by 3 bases, and 16 bases separated the two germline ends. This CDR3 has 16 residues. CDR3 protein: CASSPAKGLRDTEAFF. The CDR3, as DNA: TGTGCCAGCTCACCAGCCAAAGGTTTGAGGGACACTGAAGCTTTCTTT. The variable domain in full, completed from reference TRBV18 and TRBJ1-1, reads NAGVMQNPRHLVRRRGQEARLRCSPMKGHSHVYWYRQLPEEGLKFMVYLQKENIIDESGMPKERFSAEFPKEGPSILRIQQVVRGDSAAYFCASSPAKGLRDTEAFFGQGTRLTVV.

The chain employs TRBV2 and TRBJ2-3; tentative D call: TRBD2 (7 bases). Germline V gene data show CDR1 as SNHLY and CDR2 as FYNNEI. The CDR3 covers 13 residues. V was shortened by 1 base and J by 8 bases, with 10 bases between the two germline ends. CDR3 in amino acids: CASSEGGGGTQYF. CDR3 coding DNA: TGTGCCAGCAGTGAAGGCGGGGGCGGTACGCAGTATTTT.

This rearrangement joins TRBV27 to TRBJ2-1, with 13 bases that match TRBD2. J gave up 4 bases and V 5 bases, and 2 bases lay outside the gene matches. This CDR3 is built from 15 residues. Germline CDR1 is MNHEY and CDR2 is SMNVEV (reference sequence). The CDR3 nucleotides are TGTGCCAGCAGTGCGGGACTAGCGGGATACAATGAGCAGTTCTTC. Its protein is CASSAGLAGYNEQFF.

This chain links TRBV6-4 with TRBJ1-5; a possible D gene is TRBD1 (5 bases). Trimming pared 5 bases from V and 4 bases from J, leaving 12 bases between. The length of the CDR3 is 14 residues. In germline, CDR1 is MRHNA, CDR2 SNTAGT. CDR3 sequence reads: CASSPERGNQPQHF. CDR3 DNA sequence: TGTGCCAGCAGTCCAGAGAGGGGAAATCAGCCCCAGCATTTT.

The CDR3 bases are TGTGCCACCAGCACCCCCCGGCAAGGGCTAGGCAATCAGCCCCAGCATTTT. Encoded protein: CATSTPRQGLGNQPQHF. This chain uses TRBV15 with TRBJ1-5; D uncertain. Germline CDR1 LNHNV, CDR2 YYDKDF (reference sequence). V gave up 4 bases and J gave up 2 bases, with 18 bases separating them. This CDR3 comprises 17 residues.

The J gene is TRBJ2-1, the V gene TRBV11-2; TRBD2 might be the D (6 bases). Per germline, CDR1 SGHAT and CDR2 FQNNGV. Trimming removed 5 bases from V and 10 bases from J, with 24 bases in between. The CDR3 consists of 16 residues. The CDR3 here is CASSRAGPLSAGEQFF. Here the CDR3 DNA reads TGTGCCAGCAGCCGGGCGGGACCACTCAGCGCTGGGGAGCAGTTCTTC.

The chain joins TRBV11-2 to TRBJ1-4, with D perhaps matching TRBD1 (5 bases). Per germline, CDR1 SGHAT and CDR2 FQNNGV. The CDR3 has 14 residues. Trimming took 2 bases from V and 7 from J, leaving 11 bases between them. This chain's CDR3 is CASSLQGGSEKLFF. In DNA form, the CDR3 reads TGTGCCAGCAGCTTACAGGGTGGTAGTGAAAAACTGTTTTTT. Supplemented by reference TRBV11-2 and TRBJ1-4, the full variable domain reads EAGVAQSPRYKIIEKRQSVAFWCNPISGHATLYWYQQILGQGPKLLIQFQNNGVVDDSQLPKDRFSAERLKGVDSTLKIQPAKLEDSAVYLCASSLQGGSEKLFFGSGTQLSVL.

CDR3 coding DNA: TGTGCCAGTAGTATCCTACAGACACTTAACTATGGCTACACCTTC. It yields the protein CASSILQTLNYGYTF. The chain uses TRBV19 and TRBJ1-2; no clear D gene. The CDR3 spans 15 residues. Germline loops: CDR1 LNHDA, CDR2 SQIVND (reference sequence). V dropped 3 bases and J dropped 1 base, with 12 bases sitting between them.

This rearrangement joins TRBV28 to TRBJ2-1; D is unclear. The CDR3 spans 13 residues. V was pared by 2 bases and J by 5 bases, with 7 bases between. The germline V gene encodes CDR1 MDHEN and CDR2 SYDVKM. The DNA for the CDR3 is TGTGCCAGCAGTTTAGTGGGCAACAATGAGCAGTTCTTC. Protein sequence: CASSLVGNNEQFF.

The chain employs TRBV12-5 and TRBJ2-1; D may correspond to TRBD1 or TRBD2 (6 bases each). The CDR3 sequence is 16 residues long. Germline CDR1 is LGHNT and CDR2 is FRNRAP. Between the trimmed V and J ends, which lost 2 bases and 1 base, there was a span of 12 bases. The CDR3 sequence is CASGLRGGLSYNEQFF. The CDR3 DNA reads TGTGCTAGTGGTTTGAGAGGGGGGTTATCCTACAATGAGCAGTTCTTC.

The chain uses TRBV10-3 and TRBJ2-1, with TRBD2 matching over 7 bases. There are 16 residues in the CDR3. CDR1 and CDR2 from the germline V gene are ENHRY and SYGVKD. V lost 0 bases to trimming and J lost 2 bases; unmatched junction nucleotides: 4. This CDR3 reads CAISESAGVPYNEQFF. CDR3 bases: TGTGCCATCAGTGAGTCGGCGGGAGTACCCTACAATGAGCAGTTCTTC.

The chain has TRBV10-2 and TRBJ2-2, with 8 positions matching TRBD2. The V segment lost 4 bases and the J segment 7 bases; nucleotides outside the gene matches: 5. Germline CDR1 reads WSHSY; CDR2 reads SAAADI. CDR3 size: 14 residues. This CDR3 reads CASSAAGGHGELFF. In DNA form, the CDR3 reads TGCGCCAGCAGTGCGGCGGGAGGACACGGGGAGCTGTTTTTT.

CDR3 amino acids: CASSPGTGDPYEQYF. Here the CDR3 DNA reads TGTGCCAGCTCACCCGGGACAGGGGACCCCTACGAGCAGTACTTC. The genes are TRBV18 and TRBJ2-7; 10 positions agree with TRBD1. In germline, CDR1 is KGHSH, CDR2 LQKENI. The CDR3 loop spans 15 amino acids. Trimming cost V 3 bases and J 2 bases; bases outside gene matches: 4.

J is TRBJ2-2 and V is TRBV20-1; D gene unclear. Germline V gene data show CDR1 as DFQATT and CDR2 as SNEGSKA (reference sequence). The CDR3 has 11 amino acids. Trimming shortened V by 5 bases and J by 5 bases, and 6 bases separated the two germline ends. The CDR3 spells CSAPMTGELFF. The DNA for the CDR3 is TGCAGTGCTCCCATGACCGGGGAGCTGTTTTTT.

The rearrangement uses TRBV7-9 and TRBJ1-4, with TRBD1 as a possible D gene (6 bases). V lost 1 base and J 0 bases, leaving 12 bases between the germline ends. CDR1 and CDR2 from the germline V gene are SEHNR and FQNEAQ (reference sequence). The CDR3 runs to 17 residues. This CDR3 is CASSLEGKGATNEKLFF. The DNA of the CDR3 is TGTGCCAGCAGCTTAGAAGGGAAGGGGGCAACTAATGAAAAACTGTTTTTT.

The rearrangement uses TRBV27 and TRBJ2-7; no firm D call. The V end was cut by 10 bases, the J end by 3 bases, with 13 bases between. The CDR3 is 12 residues long. The germline CDR1 and CDR2 sequences are MNHEY and SMNVEV (reference sequence). As DNA, the CDR3 is TGTGCCATCCGGTCAGGTCTCTACGAGCAGTACTTC. This encodes CAIRSGLYEQYF.

This clone was observed a few times. The gene calls are TRBV2 and TRBJ1-1, with D unresolved. The CDR3 totals 13 residues. Germline lookup yields CDR1 SNHLY and CDR2 FYNNEI. V shed 8 bases and J shed 1 base, with 11 bases lying between them. The DNA of the CDR3 is TGTGCCAGCTTGTCCGAGCAGAACACTGAAGCTTTCTTT. It encodes CASLSEQNTEAFF.